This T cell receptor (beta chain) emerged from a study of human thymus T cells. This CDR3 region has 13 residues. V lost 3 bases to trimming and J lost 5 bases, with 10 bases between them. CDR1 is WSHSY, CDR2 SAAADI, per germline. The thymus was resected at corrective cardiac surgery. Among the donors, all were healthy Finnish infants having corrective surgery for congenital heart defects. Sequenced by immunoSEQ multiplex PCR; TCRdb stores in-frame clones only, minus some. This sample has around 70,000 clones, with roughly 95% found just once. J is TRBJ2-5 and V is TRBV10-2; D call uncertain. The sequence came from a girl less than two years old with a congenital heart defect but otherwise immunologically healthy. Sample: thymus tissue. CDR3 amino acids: CASSEIGGETQYF. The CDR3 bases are TGCGCCAGCAGTGAAATTGGTGGGGAGACCCAGTACTTC.